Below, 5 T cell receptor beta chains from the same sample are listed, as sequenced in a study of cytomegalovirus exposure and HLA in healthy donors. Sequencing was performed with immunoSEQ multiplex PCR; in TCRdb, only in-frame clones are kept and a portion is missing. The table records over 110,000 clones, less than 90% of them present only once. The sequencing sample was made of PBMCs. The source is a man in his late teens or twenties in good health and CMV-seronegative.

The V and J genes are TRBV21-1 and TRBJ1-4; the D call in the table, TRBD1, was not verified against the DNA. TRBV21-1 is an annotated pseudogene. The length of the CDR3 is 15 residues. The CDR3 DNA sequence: TGTGCCAGCAGCAAAGACCACAGGGAAGGTGAAAAACTGTTTTTT. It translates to CASSKDHREGEKLFF.

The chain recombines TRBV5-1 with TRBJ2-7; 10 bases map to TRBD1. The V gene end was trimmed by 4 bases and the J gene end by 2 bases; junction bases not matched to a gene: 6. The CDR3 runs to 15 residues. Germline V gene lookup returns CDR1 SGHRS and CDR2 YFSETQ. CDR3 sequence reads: CASSQPGTGAYEQYF. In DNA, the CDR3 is TGCGCCAGCAGCCAACCCGGGACAGGGGCCTACGAGCAGTACTTC.

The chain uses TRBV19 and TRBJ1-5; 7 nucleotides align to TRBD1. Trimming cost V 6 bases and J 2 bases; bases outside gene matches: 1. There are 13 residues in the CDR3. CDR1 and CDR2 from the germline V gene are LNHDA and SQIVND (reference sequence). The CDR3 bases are TGTGCCAGTAGAGGACAGGGCAATCAGCCCCAGCATTTT. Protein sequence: CASRGQGNQPQHF.

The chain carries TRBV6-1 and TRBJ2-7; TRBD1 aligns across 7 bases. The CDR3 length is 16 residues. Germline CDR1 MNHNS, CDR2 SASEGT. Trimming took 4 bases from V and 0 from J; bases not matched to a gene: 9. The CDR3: CASSVTGQRISYEQYF. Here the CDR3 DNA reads TGTGCCAGCAGTGTGACGGGACAGCGGATCTCCTACGAGCAGTACTTC.

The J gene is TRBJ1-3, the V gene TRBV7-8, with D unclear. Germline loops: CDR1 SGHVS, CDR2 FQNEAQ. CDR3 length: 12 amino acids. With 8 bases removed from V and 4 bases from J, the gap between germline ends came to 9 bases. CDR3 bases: TGTGCCAGCGGGAGGACGGGAAACACCATATATTTT. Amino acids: CASGRTGNTIYF.